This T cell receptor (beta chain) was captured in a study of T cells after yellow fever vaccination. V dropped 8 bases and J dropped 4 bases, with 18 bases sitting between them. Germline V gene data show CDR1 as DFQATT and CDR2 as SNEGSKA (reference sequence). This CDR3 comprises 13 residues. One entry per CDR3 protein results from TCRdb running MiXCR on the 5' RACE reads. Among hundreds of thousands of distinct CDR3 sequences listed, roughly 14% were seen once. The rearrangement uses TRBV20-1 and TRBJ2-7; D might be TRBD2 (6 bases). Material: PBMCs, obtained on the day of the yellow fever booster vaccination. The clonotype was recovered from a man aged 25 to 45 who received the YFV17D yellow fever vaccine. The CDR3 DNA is TGCAGTACCCGGGAGCAGGGACTTTACGAGCAGTACTTC. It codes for CSTREQGLYEQYF.